The rows below give T cell receptor beta chains drawn from one sample of a study of early T cells in non-severe SARS-CoV-2 infection. TCRdb ran MiXCR on the 5' RACE reads and lists one entry per CDR3 protein. The sample includes tens of thousands of distinct CDR3 sequences, 10% to 12% of them seen just once. This sample comprised whole blood, obtained at baseline. The receptors shown here come from an adult who was a healthcare worker with PCR-confirmed SARS-CoV-2 infection or an uninfected control (not recorded which). CDR3s leave out the opening cysteine and the closing phenylalanine or tryptophan. The D gene is left open where the match is weak.

v_call: TRBV3-1; cdr3_length: 14; d_call: TRBD1; j_call: TRBJ1-2; cdr3_aa: ASSHVGTGGNYGYT
v_call: TRBV28; cdr3_length: 13; d_call: TRBD2; j_call: TRBJ2-7; cdr3_aa: ASTESGTPSYEQY
v_call: TRBV12-5; cdr3_length: 13; d_call: -; j_call: TRBJ1-1; cdr3_aa: ASGPTSPGVTEAF
v_call: TRBV6-2/TRBV6-3; cdr3_length: 13; d_call: TRBD2; j_call: TRBJ2-7; cdr3_aa: ASSNAGAGGTEQY
v_call: TRBV3-1; cdr3_length: 14; d_call: TRBD2; j_call: TRBJ2-7; cdr3_aa: ASSQDLGGSLAEQY
v_call: TRBV4-3; cdr3_length: 14; d_call: TRBD1; j_call: TRBJ2-3; cdr3_aa: ASSPAPGQGADTQY
v_call: TRBV12-3/TRBV12-4; cdr3_length: 13; d_call: -; j_call: TRBJ2-5; cdr3_aa: ASSLFSRLKETQY
v_call: TRBV19; cdr3_length: 13; d_call: -; j_call: TRBJ2-3; cdr3_aa: ASSLTLVFMDTQY
v_call: TRBV4-1; cdr3_length: 15; d_call: TRBD1; j_call: TRBJ1-2; cdr3_aa: ASSLPAVRGPSDGYT
v_call: TRBV19; cdr3_length: 13; d_call: TRBD1; j_call: TRBJ1-5; cdr3_aa: ASSSKQGVEQPQH
v_call: TRBV24-1; cdr3_length: 10; d_call: -; j_call: TRBJ2-3; cdr3_aa: ATSEGPHTQY
v_call: TRBV29-1; cdr3_length: 12; d_call: -; j_call: TRBJ1-2; cdr3_aa: SVGRDLDRYGYT
v_call: TRBV4-1; cdr3_length: 12; d_call: -; j_call: TRBJ2-5; cdr3_aa: ASSQEGLAETQY
v_call: TRBV12-3/TRBV12-4; cdr3_length: 14; d_call: -; j_call: TRBJ1-4; cdr3_aa: ASSLFGSGSNEKLF
v_call: TRBV30; cdr3_length: 11; d_call: TRBD1; j_call: TRBJ2-5; cdr3_aa: AWETGGQETQY
v_call: TRBV10-3; cdr3_length: 11; d_call: -; j_call: TRBJ1-1; cdr3_aa: AISEGGLTEAF
v_call: TRBV12-3/TRBV12-4; cdr3_length: 13; d_call: -; j_call: TRBJ1-5; cdr3_aa: ASSKAAGGNQPQH
v_call: TRBV11-3; cdr3_length: 12; d_call: -; j_call: TRBJ2-2; cdr3_aa: ASSLDGGTGELF
v_call: TRBV20-1; cdr3_length: 13; d_call: TRBD1; j_call: TRBJ1-6; cdr3_aa: SAREGTGYNSALH
v_call: TRBV3-1; cdr3_length: 13; d_call: -; j_call: TRBJ2-1; cdr3_aa: ASSPRADDYNEQF
v_call: TRBV5-1; cdr3_length: 8; d_call: -; j_call: TRBJ1-1; cdr3_aa: ASSFTEAI
v_call: TRBV20-1; cdr3_length: 13; d_call: TRBD1; j_call: TRBJ2-1; cdr3_aa: SARSGTGSYNEQF
v_call: TRBV3-1; cdr3_length: 13; d_call: -; j_call: TRBJ2-5; cdr3_aa: ASSPTQGDYETQY
v_call: TRBV5-1; cdr3_length: 13; d_call: TRBD2; j_call: TRBJ2-5; cdr3_aa: ASSLAAGGYETQY
v_call: TRBV9; cdr3_length: 11; d_call: -; j_call: TRBJ2-1; cdr3_aa: ASSVEEGRQQF
v_call: TRBV30; cdr3_length: 12; d_call: TRBD1; j_call: TRBJ2-2; cdr3_aa: AWGQGSSAGELF
v_call: TRBV29-1; cdr3_length: 9; d_call: -; j_call: TRBJ2-3; cdr3_aa: SVGTSYTQY
v_call: TRBV10-2; cdr3_length: 10; d_call: -; j_call: TRBJ2-1; cdr3_aa: ASIRGSNEQF
v_call: TRBV7-3; cdr3_length: 11; d_call: TRBD1; j_call: TRBJ2-7; cdr3_aa: ASSPSTGVEQY
v_call: TRBV9; cdr3_length: 13; d_call: -; j_call: TRBJ1-1; cdr3_aa: ASSSQTLGNTEAF
v_call: TRBV10-3; cdr3_length: 12; d_call: -; j_call: TRBJ2-1; cdr3_aa: AISPDSSYNEQF
v_call: TRBV4-3; cdr3_length: 11; d_call: -; j_call: TRBJ2-1; cdr3_aa: ASSLGGRDPQF
v_call: TRBV6-1; cdr3_length: 16; d_call: TRBD2; j_call: TRBJ2-3; cdr3_aa: ASSEMGTSVYLTDTQY
v_call: TRBV7-9; cdr3_length: 11; d_call: -; j_call: TRBJ1-2; cdr3_aa: ASSSRGDYGYT
v_call: TRBV5-8; cdr3_length: 11; d_call: -; j_call: TRBJ1-1; cdr3_aa: ASRLGGMPEAF
v_call: TRBV6-5; cdr3_length: 11; d_call: TRBD1; j_call: TRBJ1-1; cdr3_aa: ASSGTGATEAF
v_call: TRBV11-2; cdr3_length: 10; d_call: -; j_call: TRBJ2-5; cdr3_aa: ASSQVRETQY
v_call: TRBV5-4; cdr3_length: 14; d_call: TRBD1; j_call: TRBJ2-3; cdr3_aa: ASSSGSGQADDTQY
v_call: TRBV7-2; cdr3_length: 12; d_call: -; j_call: TRBJ1-5; cdr3_aa: ASSSRTGGQPQH
v_call: TRBV12-3/TRBV12-4; cdr3_length: 11; d_call: TRBD1; j_call: TRBJ1-2; cdr3_aa: ASSSDRVYGYT
v_call: TRBV20-1; cdr3_length: 12; d_call: TRBD1; j_call: TRBJ2-7; cdr3_aa: SASPGTGGDEQY